This TCR beta chain was found in a study of cytomegalovirus exposure and HLA in healthy donors. Trimming took off 7 bases at V and 0 bases at J, with 15 bases between the two ends. The CDR3 covers 16 residues. PCR was performed using 60 Vbeta and 13 Jbeta primers. Assay used: immunoSEQ multiplex PCR; TCRdb lists only in-frame clones, some missing. The table lists approximately 160,000 clones, roughly 80% of them singletons. To note about this clone: Antigen: not known.

Whole-study findings and limits: According to an earlier analysis, most TCR beta V segments yielded productive rearrangements about 90% or about 30% of the time. Testing in vitro showed a few CMV-associated chains specific for CMV antigens. Donor immune exposure was known only as CMV serostatus. Sequencing likely caused a cluster of highly shared sequence variants.

The chain couples TRBV23-1 to TRBJ2-2; weak D call: TRBD1 (6 bases). TRBV23-1 is flagged as an ORF with uncertain function. The sequenced sample was PBMCs. This clonotype was obtained from a young man in good health and CMV-seropositive. The CDR3 nucleotides are TGCGCCAGCATAGGATTGGGGACAACGAACACCGGGGAGCTGTTTTTT. Amino acids: CASIGLGTTNTGELFF.